A single T cell receptor (beta chain) is shown here with its context. The antigen remains unidentified. RNA was extracted and reverse transcribed into cDNA as the sequencing template. Assay: immunoSEQ multiplex PCR; the TCRdb copy retains only in-frame clones and omits some. The sample lists 110,000 or so clones, 55% to 60% occurring once. This entry comes from a study of CD8+ T cells in alopecia areata. Study context: Severity of treated patients was scored by affected scalp percentage. Study-wide results and caveats: Throughout tofacitinib, many expanded lesional clones continued to persist in scalp and blood.

The treatment was: oral pan-JAK inhibitor, 5-10 mg twice daily. V was pared by 2 bases and J by 5 bases, with 5 bases of the junction left unmatched. Germline V gives CDR1 SQVTM, CDR2 ANQGSEA. The CDR3 is made up of 13 amino acids. The chain links TRBV29-1 to TRBJ2-7, with 8 bases aligning to TRBD1. The specimen comprised CD4+ T cells sorted from blood, sampled at week 24, from a patient treated with tofacitinib. This TCR derives from a human donor with alopecia areata. The CDR3 coding sequence is TGCAGCGTTGAAAGGTCAGGGGGCGACGAGCAGTACTTC. It specifies CSVERSGGDEQYF.